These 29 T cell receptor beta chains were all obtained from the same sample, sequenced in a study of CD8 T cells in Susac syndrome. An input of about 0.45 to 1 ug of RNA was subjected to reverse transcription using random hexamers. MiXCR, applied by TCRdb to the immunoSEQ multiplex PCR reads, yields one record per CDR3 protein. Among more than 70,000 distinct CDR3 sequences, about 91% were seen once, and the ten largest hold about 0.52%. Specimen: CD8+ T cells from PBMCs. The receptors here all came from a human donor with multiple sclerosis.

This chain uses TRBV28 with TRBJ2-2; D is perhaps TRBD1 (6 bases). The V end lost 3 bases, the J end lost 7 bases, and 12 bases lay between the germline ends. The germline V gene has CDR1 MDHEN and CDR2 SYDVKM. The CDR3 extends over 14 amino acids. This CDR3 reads CASSLMRGHGELFF. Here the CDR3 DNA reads TGTGCCAGCAGTTTGATGAGGGGACACGGGGAGCTGTTTTTT.

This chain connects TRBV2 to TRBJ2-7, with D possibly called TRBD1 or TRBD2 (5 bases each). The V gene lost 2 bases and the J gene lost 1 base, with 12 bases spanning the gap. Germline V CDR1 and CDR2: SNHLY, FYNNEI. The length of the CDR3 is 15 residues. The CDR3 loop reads CASSERDGASYEQYF. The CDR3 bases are TGTGCCAGCAGTGAACGCGACGGGGCGTCCTACGAGCAGTACTTC.

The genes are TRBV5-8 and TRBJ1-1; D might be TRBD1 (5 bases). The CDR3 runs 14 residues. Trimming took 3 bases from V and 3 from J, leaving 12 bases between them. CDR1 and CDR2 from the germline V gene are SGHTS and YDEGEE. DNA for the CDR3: TGTGCCAGCAGCTGGGGGACGGAGTACACTGAAGCTTTCTTT. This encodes CASSWGTEYTEAFF.

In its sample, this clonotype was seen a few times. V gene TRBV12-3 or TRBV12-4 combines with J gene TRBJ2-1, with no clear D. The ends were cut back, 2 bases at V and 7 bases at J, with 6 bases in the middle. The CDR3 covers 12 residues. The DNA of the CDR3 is TGTGCCAGCAGTTTATCAGGAAATGAGCAGTTCTTC. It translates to CASSLSGNEQFF.

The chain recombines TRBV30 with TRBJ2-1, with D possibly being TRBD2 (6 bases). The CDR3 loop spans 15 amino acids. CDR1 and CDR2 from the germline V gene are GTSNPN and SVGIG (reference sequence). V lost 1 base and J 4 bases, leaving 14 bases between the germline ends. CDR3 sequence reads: CAWSDVGGIYNEQFF. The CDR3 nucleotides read TGTGCCTGGAGTGACGTTGGCGGGATATACAATGAGCAGTTCTTC.

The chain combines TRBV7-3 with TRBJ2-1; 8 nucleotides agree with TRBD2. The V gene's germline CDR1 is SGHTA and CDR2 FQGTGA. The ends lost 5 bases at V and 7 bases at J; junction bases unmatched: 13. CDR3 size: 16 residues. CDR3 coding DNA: TGTGCCAGCAGCCAAACAAGCGGGAGATATGGGAATGAGCAGTTCTTC. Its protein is CASSQTSGRYGNEQFF.

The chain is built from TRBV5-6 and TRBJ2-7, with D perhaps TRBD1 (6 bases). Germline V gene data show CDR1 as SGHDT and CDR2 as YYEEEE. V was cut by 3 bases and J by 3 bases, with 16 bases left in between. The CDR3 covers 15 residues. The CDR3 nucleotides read TGTGCCAGCAGCTGGGGCCCGGGACACGTCTACGAGCAGTACTTC. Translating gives CASSWGPGHVYEQYF. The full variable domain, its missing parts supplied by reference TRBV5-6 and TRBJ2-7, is DAGVTQSPTHLIKTRGQQVTLRCSPKSGHDTVSWYQQALGQGPQFIFQYYEEEERQRGNFPDRFSGHQFPNYSSELNVNALLLGDSALYLCASSWGPGHVYEQYFGPGTRLTVT.

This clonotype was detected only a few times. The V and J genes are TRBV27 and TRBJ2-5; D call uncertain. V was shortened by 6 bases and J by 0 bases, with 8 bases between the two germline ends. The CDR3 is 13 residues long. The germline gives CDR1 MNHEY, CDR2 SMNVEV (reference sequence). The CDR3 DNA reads TGTGCCAGCAGACATCAGAACCAAGAGACCCAGTACTTC. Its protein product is CASRHQNQETQYF.

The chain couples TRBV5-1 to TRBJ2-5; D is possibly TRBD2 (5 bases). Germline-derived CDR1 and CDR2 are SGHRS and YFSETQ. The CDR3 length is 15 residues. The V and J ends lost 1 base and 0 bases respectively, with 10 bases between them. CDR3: CASSLRGSYQETQYF. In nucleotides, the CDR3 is TGCGCCAGCAGCTTGCGGGGATCCTACCAAGAGACCCAGTACTTC. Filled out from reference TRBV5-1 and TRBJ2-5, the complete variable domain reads KAGVTQTPRYLIKTRGQQVTLSCSPISGHRSVSWYQQTPGQGLQFLFEYFSETQRNKGNFPGRFSGRQFSNSRSEMNVSTLELGDSALYLCASSLRGSYQETQYFGPGTRLLVL.

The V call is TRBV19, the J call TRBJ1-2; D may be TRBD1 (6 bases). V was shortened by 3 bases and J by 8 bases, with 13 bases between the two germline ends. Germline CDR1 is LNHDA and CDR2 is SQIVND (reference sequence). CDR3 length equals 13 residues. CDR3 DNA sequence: TGTGCCAGTAGTATCATCGCGGGGGGCGGCTACACCTTC. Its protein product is CASSIIAGGGYTF.

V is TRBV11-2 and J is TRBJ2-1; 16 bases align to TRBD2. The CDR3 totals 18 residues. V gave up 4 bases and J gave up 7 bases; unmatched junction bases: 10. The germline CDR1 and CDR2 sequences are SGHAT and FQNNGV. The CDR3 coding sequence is TGTGCCAGCAGCTCTCCCGGGACTAGCGGGGGGGCCAAAAATGAGCAGTTCTTC. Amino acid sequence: CASSSPGTSGGAKNEQFF.

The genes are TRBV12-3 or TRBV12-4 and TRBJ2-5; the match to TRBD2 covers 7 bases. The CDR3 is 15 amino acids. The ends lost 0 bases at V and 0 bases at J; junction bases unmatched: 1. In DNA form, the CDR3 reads TGTGCCAGCAGTTTAGCGGGAGGGGACCAAGAGACCCAGTACTTC. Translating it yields CASSLAGGDQETQYF.

The CDR3 spells CASSPYSYQPQHF. CDR3 nucleotide sequence: TGTGCCAGCTCACCATATTCTTATCAGCCCCAGCATTTT. V is TRBV18 and J is TRBJ1-5, with D uncertain. This CDR3 is built from 13 residues. Trimming shortened V by 2 bases and J by 5 bases, and 7 bases separated the two germline ends. CDR1 is KGHSH, CDR2 LQKENI, per germline.

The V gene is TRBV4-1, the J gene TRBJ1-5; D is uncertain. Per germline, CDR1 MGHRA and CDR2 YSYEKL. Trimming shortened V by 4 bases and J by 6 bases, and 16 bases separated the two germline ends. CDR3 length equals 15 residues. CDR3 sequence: CASSPDPLRSQPQHF. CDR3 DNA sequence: TGCGCCAGCAGCCCGGACCCCTTACGGAGTCAGCCCCAGCATTTT.

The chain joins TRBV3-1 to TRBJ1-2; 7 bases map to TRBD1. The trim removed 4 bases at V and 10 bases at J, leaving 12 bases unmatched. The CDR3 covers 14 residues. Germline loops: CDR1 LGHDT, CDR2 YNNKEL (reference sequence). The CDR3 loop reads CASSPGWDRLIYTF. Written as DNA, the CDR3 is TGTGCCAGCAGCCCGGGCTGGGACAGACTCATCTACACCTTC.

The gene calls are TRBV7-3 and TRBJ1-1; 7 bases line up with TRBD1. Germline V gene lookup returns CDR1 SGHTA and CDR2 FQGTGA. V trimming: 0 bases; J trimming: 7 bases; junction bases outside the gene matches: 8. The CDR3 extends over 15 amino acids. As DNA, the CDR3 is TGTGCCAGCAGCTTAACGGGGGGAGGGGGCGGTGAAGCTTTCTTT. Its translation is CASSLTGGGGGEAFF.

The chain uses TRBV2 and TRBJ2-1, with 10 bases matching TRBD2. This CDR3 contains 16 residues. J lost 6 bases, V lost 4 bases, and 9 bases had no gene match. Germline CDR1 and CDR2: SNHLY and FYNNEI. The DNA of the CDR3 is TGTGCCAGCAGTGGACAGAGCGGGAGGGCCGGCAATGAGCAGTTCTTC. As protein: CASSGQSGRAGNEQFF.

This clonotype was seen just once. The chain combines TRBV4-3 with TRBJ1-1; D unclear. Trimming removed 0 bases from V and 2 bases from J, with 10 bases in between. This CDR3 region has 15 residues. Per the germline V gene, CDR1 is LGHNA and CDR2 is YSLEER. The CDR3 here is CASSQEEEANTEAFF. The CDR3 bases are TGCGCCAGCAGCCAAGAGGAGGAGGCCAACACTGAAGCTTTCTTT.

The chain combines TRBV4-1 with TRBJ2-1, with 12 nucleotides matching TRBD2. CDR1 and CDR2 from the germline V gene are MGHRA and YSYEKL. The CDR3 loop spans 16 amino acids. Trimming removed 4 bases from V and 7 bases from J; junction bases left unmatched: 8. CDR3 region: CASSLSLAGGGNEQFF. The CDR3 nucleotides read TGCGCCAGCAGCCTCTCTCTAGCGGGAGGGGGGAATGAGCAGTTCTTC.

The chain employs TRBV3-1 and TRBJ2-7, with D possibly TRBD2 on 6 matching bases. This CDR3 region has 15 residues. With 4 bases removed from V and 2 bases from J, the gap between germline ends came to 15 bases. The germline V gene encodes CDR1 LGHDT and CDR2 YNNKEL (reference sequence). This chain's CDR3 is CASSPGSVGPYEQYF. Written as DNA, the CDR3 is TGTGCCAGCAGCCCCGGGAGTGTAGGGCCCTACGAGCAGTACTTC.

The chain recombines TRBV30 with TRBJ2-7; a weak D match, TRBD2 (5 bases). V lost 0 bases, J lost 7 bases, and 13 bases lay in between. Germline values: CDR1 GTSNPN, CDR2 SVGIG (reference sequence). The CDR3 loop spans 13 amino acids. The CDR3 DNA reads TGTGCCTGGAGTGTACTAGGGAATGGGGAGCAGTACTTC. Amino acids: CAWSVLGNGEQYF.

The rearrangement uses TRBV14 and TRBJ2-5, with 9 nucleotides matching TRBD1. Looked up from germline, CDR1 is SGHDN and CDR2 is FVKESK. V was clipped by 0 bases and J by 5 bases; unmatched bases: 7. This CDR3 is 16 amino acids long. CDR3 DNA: TGTGCCAGCAGCCAAGATTGGACAGGGGCTCGGGAGACCCAGTACTTC. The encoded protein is CASSQDWTGARETQYF.

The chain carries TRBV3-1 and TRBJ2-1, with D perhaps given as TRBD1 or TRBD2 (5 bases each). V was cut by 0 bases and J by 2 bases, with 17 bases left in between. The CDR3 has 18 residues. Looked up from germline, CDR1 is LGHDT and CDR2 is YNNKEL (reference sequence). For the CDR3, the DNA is TGTGCCAGCAGCCAAGATTGGTATGAGGAGGACACCTACAATGAGCAGTTCTTC. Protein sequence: CASSQDWYEEDTYNEQFF.

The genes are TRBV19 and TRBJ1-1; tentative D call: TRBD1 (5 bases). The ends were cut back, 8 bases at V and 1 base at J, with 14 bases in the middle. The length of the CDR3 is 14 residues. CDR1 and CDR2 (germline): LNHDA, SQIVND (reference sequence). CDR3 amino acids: CASFSGRSNTEAFF. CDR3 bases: TGTGCCAGTTTCTCAGGGCGGTCGAACACTGAAGCTTTCTTT.

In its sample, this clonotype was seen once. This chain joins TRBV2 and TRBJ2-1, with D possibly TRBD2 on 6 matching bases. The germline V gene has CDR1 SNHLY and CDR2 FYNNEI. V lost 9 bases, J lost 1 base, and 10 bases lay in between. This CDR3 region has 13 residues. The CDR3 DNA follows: TGTGCCAGTCTAGCGCCGTCCTACAATGAGCAGTTCTTC. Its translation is CASLAPSYNEQFF.

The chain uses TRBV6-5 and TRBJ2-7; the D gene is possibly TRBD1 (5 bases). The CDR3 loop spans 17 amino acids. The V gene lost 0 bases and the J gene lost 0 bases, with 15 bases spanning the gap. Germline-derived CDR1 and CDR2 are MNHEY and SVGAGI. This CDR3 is CASSYSRQRTSSYEQYF. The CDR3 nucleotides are TGTGCCAGCAGTTACTCACGACAGCGCACGAGCTCCTACGAGCAGTACTTC.

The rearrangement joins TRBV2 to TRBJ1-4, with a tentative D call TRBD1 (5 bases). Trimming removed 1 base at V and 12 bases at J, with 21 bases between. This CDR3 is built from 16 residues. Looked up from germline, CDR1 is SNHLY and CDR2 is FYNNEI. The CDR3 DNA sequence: TGTGCCAGCAGTGAAGACCCGGGGGGTGGTACTGAGGAACTGTTTTTT. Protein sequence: CASSEDPGGGTEELFF. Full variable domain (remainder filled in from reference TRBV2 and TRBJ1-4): EPEVTQTPSHQVTQMGQEVILRCVPISNHLYFYWYRQILGQKVEFLVSFYNNEISEKSEIFDDQFSVERPDGSNFTLKIRSTKLEDSAMYFCASSEDPGGGTEELFFGSGTQLSVL.

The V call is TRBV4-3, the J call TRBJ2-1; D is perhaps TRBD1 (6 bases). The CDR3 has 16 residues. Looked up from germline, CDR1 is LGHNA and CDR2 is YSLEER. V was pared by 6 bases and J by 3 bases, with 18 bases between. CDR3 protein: CASSLHSTDSYNEQFF. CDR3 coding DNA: TGCGCCAGCAGTCTTCATTCCACGGACAGCTACAATGAGCAGTTCTTC.

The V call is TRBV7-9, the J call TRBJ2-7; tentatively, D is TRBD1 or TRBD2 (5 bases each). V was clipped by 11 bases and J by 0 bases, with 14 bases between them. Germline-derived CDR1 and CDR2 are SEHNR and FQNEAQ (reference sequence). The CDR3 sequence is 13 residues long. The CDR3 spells CAGGTGSSYEQYF. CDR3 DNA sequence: TGTGCCGGAGGAACAGGTTCCTCCTACGAGCAGTACTTC.